The 11 T cell receptor beta chains in this list originate from one sample, sequenced in a study of cytomegalovirus exposure and HLA in healthy donors. The PCR contained 60 Vbeta and 13 Jbeta primers. Libraries were prepared by immunoSEQ multiplex PCR; TCRdb keeps only in-frame clonotypes and omits some of them. The profile covers some 210,000 clones, with about 80% appearing a single time and 9.5% to 13% taken by the ten largest. The sequencing input was PBMCs. The receptor source for this set is a woman aged 45 to 65 in good health and CMV-seropositive.

This clone was seen once. The rearrangement joins TRBV30 to TRBJ2-1; tentatively, D is TRBD1 (6 bases). The CDR3 totals 13 residues. Germline CDR1 and CDR2: GTSNPN and SVGIG (reference sequence). V lost 3 bases, J lost 4 bases, and 10 bases lay in between. DNA of the CDR3: TGTGCCTGGAGGGACAGTGATTACAATGAGCAGTTCTTC. It encodes CAWRDSDYNEQFF. The variable domain in full, completed from reference TRBV30 and TRBJ2-1, reads SQTIHQWPATLVQPVGSPLSLECTVEGTSNPNLYWYRQAAGRGLQLLFYSVGIGQISSEVPQNLSASRPQDRQFILSSKKLLLSDSGFYLCAWRDSDYNEQFFGPGTRLTVL.

The V call is TRBV5-1, the J call TRBJ1-1, with D possibly being TRBD1 (5 bases). The CDR3 runs to 14 residues. CDR1 and CDR2 from the germline V gene are SGHRS and YFSETQ. Trimming pared 4 bases from V and 7 bases from J, leaving 17 bases between. The CDR3 region has the DNA TGCGCCAGCAGCCTCTATAGTGACAGCCTTGAAGCTTTCTTT. This gives the protein CASSLYSDSLEAFF.

This clone was seen once. The V and J genes are TRBV27 and TRBJ2-7, with a possible D match to TRBD1 (5 bases). Germline CDR1 and CDR2: MNHEY and SMNVEV (reference sequence). The CDR3 sequence is 15 residues long. Trimming removed 0 bases from V and 2 bases from J, with 11 bases in between. The CDR3 protein is CASSLSWGPPYEQYF. CDR3 nucleotide sequence: TGTGCCAGCAGTTTATCATGGGGCCCACCCTACGAGCAGTACTTC.

This chain uses TRBV25-1 with TRBJ2-7, with D maybe TRBD1 (5 bases). The CDR3 is 12 residues long. The germline V gene encodes CDR1 MGHDK and CDR2 SYGVNS. Trimming took off 9 bases at V and 6 bases at J, with 15 bases between the two ends. DNA for the CDR3: TGTGCCAGTTGGGGCAGCTCTGCCGAGCAGTACTTC. Translating it yields CASWGSSAEQYF.

The gene calls are TRBV6-6 and TRBJ1-2; D may be TRBD1 (6 bases). This CDR3 spans 13 amino acids. With 6 bases removed from V and 1 base from J, the gap between germline ends came to 9 bases. CDR1 is MNHNY and CDR2 is SVGAGI in the germline V gene (reference sequence). The CDR3 spells CASSRGRNYGYTF. CDR3 bases: TGTGCCAGCAGCAGGGGTCGTAACTATGGCTACACCTTC.

The genes are TRBV27 and TRBJ2-7, with no clear D. This CDR3 is 14 amino acids long. The germline V gene encodes CDR1 MNHEY and CDR2 SMNVEV (reference sequence). The germline V and J ends were trimmed by 3 bases and 0 bases, with 9 bases remaining between them. The CDR3 sequence: CASSFSINSYEQYF. CDR3 in DNA: TGTGCCAGCAGTTTCAGTATAAACTCCTACGAGCAGTACTTC.

The chain employs TRBV5-1 and TRBJ1-3; no clear D gene. The CDR3 runs 16 residues. Trimming cost V 0 bases and J 2 bases, with 12 bases left between them. CDR1 and CDR2 from the germline V gene are SGHRS and YFSETQ. The CDR3 reads CASSLAPQLTGNTIYF. The CDR3 DNA reads TGCGCCAGCAGCTTGGCCCCGCAACTAACTGGAAACACCATATATTTT.

The chain uses TRBV11-2 and TRBJ2-2; 9 bases map to TRBD1. From germline, CDR1 is SGHAT and CDR2 FQNNGV. The CDR3 extends over 15 amino acids. After removal of 3 bases from V and 6 bases from J, the junction contained 5 bases not matched to a gene. The CDR3 reads CASSFGTGMAGELFF. CDR3 DNA sequence: TGTGCCAGCAGCTTCGGGACAGGGATGGCCGGGGAGCTGTTTTTT.

The chain carries TRBV4-1 and TRBJ2-1, with 7 bases matching TRBD2. Germline-derived CDR1 and CDR2 are MGHRA and YSYEKL. There are 17 residues in the CDR3. After removal of 2 bases from V and 7 bases from J, the junction contained 14 bases not matched to a gene. CDR3 DNA: TGCGCCAGCAGCCAACGCAGCGGGGCAGGGTATAGGAATGAGCAGTTCTTC. Protein: CASSQRSGAGYRNEQFF.

This clone showed up just a few times. The V gene is TRBV27, the J gene TRBJ1-1, with TRBD1 matching 7 bases. The trim removed 7 bases at V and 0 bases at J, leaving 8 bases unmatched. Germline loops: CDR1 MNHEY, CDR2 SMNVEV (reference sequence). The CDR3 is 15 amino acids. The CDR3 coding sequence is TGTGCCAGCATGTATAAGGGACAGTTGAACACTGAAGCTTTCTTT. This sequence encodes CASMYKGQLNTEAFF.

The chain employs TRBV6-5 and TRBJ1-2; possible D gene TRBD1, 5 bases. There are 15 residues in the CDR3. The germline gives CDR1 MNHEY, CDR2 SVGAGI. With 2 bases removed from V and 2 bases from J, the gap between germline ends came to 12 bases. The CDR3 region has the DNA TGTGCCAGCAGTTACCTAGGACAAAAGAACTATGGCTACACCTTC. It specifies CASSYLGQKNYGYTF.